Below are 27 T cell receptor beta chains sequenced from a single sample in a study of T cell responses to AZD1222 COVID-19 vaccine. TCRdb's table, derived via immunoSEQ multiplex PCR, lists solely in-frame clones and lacks some. The data show under 150,000 clones, approximately 90% seen once. Sequenced here: peripheral blood, sampled 28 days after the second AZD1222 dose. These receptors were obtained from an adult who received the AZD1222 COVID-19 vaccine.

Only one count was recorded for this clone. V is TRBV11-2 and J is TRBJ1-2, with 8 bases aligning to TRBD1. This CDR3 spans 15 amino acids. V lost 2 bases, J lost 8 bases, and 10 bases stayed unmatched. Per the germline V gene, CDR1 is SGHAT and CDR2 is FQNNGV. The CDR3 region is CASSLRDRINPGYTF. The CDR3 coding sequence is TGTGCCAGCAGCTTAAGGGACAGGATAAATCCGGGCTACACCTTC.

The chain's CDR3 is CAWSGVGRNEQFF. The CDR3, as DNA: TGTGCCTGGAGTGGGGTAGGGCGCAATGAGCAGTTCTTC. This chain uses TRBV30 with TRBJ2-1, with unresolved D. Germline CDR1 is GTSNPN and CDR2 is SVGIG (reference sequence). The CDR3 is 13 residues long. V was shortened by 1 base and J by 6 bases, with 10 bases between the two germline ends.

The genes are TRBV29-1 and TRBJ2-1; 9 bases match TRBD2. The CDR3 consists of 19 residues. Trimming at V came to 5 bases and at J to 1 base, leaving 18 bases not matched to a gene. The germline V gene encodes CDR1 SQVTM and CDR2 ANQGSEA. The CDR3 spells CSVPLLAGVDSGSYNEQFF. DNA of the CDR3: TGCAGCGTTCCCCTTTTAGCGGGAGTCGACTCAGGGTCCTACAATGAGCAGTTCTTC.

This chain uses TRBV10-3 with TRBJ1-6; D not resolved. The CDR3 totals 14 residues. V dropped 8 bases and J dropped 8 bases, with 16 bases sitting between them. The germline CDR1 and CDR2 sequences are ENHRY and SYGVKD. The CDR3 sequence is CAISRGSPDSPLHF. The CDR3 nucleotides are TGTGCCATCTCCCGCGGGAGTCCGGATTCACCCCTCCACTTT.

This clone came up a few times. The genes are TRBV30 and TRBJ2-7; no clear D. This CDR3 is built from 13 residues. V shed 4 bases and J shed 2 bases, with 12 bases lying between them. Germline CDR1 GTSNPN, CDR2 SVGIG (reference sequence). The DNA for the CDR3 is TGTGCCTGGATGGGAAAGGGCCCCTACGAGCAGTACTTC. Translation: CAWMGKGPYEQYF.

The J gene is TRBJ2-7, the V gene TRBV19; 9 bases are a match to TRBD2. The V and J ends lost 5 bases and 2 bases, in that order; junction bases with no gene match: 7. CDR1 LNHDA and CDR2 SQIVND come from the germline V gene (reference sequence). This CDR3 is 15 amino acids long. This CDR3 reads CASSDPSGEPYEQYF. The CDR3 DNA reads as TGTGCCAGTAGTGACCCTAGCGGGGAACCCTACGAGCAGTACTTC.

The V gene is TRBV30, the J gene TRBJ1-2; D gene uncertain. The CDR3 extends over 16 amino acids. CDR1 is GTSNPN, CDR2 SVGIG, per germline (reference sequence). The V gene lost 2 bases and the J gene lost 3 bases, with 19 bases spanning the gap. CDR3 nucleotide sequence: TGTGCCTGGAGTACCCCTTTGGGAGGGCTCGACTATGGCTACACCTTC. Translating it yields CAWSTPLGGLDYGYTF.

The chain carries TRBV7-9 and TRBJ2-3; tentatively, D is TRBD2 (5 bases). V was pared by 3 bases and J by 5 bases, with 15 bases between. The CDR3 has 15 residues. Per the germline V gene, CDR1 is SEHNR and CDR2 is FQNEAQ (reference sequence). In nucleotides, the CDR3 is TGTGCCAGCAGCTTGTCAGAGGGAGCAGGAGATACGCAGTATTTT. This gives the protein CASSLSEGAGDTQYF.

The chain has TRBV6-4 and TRBJ1-1; 7 nucleotides match TRBD1. Trimming removed 4 bases from V and 3 bases from J; junction bases left unmatched: 2. The germline V gene encodes CDR1 MRHNA and CDR2 SNTAGT. This CDR3 is built from 13 residues. The DNA of the CDR3 is TGTGCCAGCAGTGCACAGGGGTACACTGAAGCTTTCTTT. It specifies CASSAQGYTEAFF.

The rearrangement links TRBV19 to TRBJ2-2; no clear D. V lost 6 bases, J lost 0 bases, and 2 bases lay in between. CDR3 length: 12 amino acids. Germline V lookup: CDR1 LNHDA, CDR2 SQIVND (reference sequence). In DNA form, the CDR3 reads TGTGCCAGTAGCCCGAACACCGGGGAGCTGTTTTTT. This sequence encodes CASSPNTGELFF.

The V call is TRBV6-2 or TRBV6-3, the J call TRBJ1-4; 8 nucleotides match TRBD1. The CDR3 consists of 19 residues. The germline gives CDR1 MNHEY, CDR2 SVGEGT. The J segment lost 5 bases and the V segment lost 3 bases, leaving 17 bases of the junction unmatched. The CDR3 loop is CASSYHIGQGGSSNEKLFF. Written as DNA, the CDR3 is TGTGCCAGCAGTTATCATATTGGACAGGGAGGATCTTCGAATGAAAAACTGTTTTTT.

This rearrangement joins TRBV29-1 to TRBJ1-1; D is unresolved. Trimming took off 4 bases at V and 2 bases at J, with 11 bases between the two ends. The CDR3 loop spans 13 amino acids. From germline, CDR1 is SQVTM and CDR2 ANQGSEA. CDR3 in DNA: TGCAGCGTTGTGAAACACTTTAACACTGAAGCTTTCTTT. This encodes CSVVKHFNTEAFF. Based on the CDR3 plus reference TRBV29-1 and TRBJ1-1, the full variable domain is SAVISQKPSRDICQRGTSLTIQCQVDSQVTMMFWYRQQPGQSLTLIATANQGSEATYESGFVIDKFPISRPNLTFSTLTVSNMSPEDSSIYLCSVVKHFNTEAFFGQGTRLTVV.

The chain couples TRBV29-1 to TRBJ1-2; 7 nucleotides match TRBD1. V dropped 6 bases and J dropped 5; count of bases not matched to a gene: 9. Germline V gives CDR1 SQVTM, CDR2 ANQGSEA. This CDR3 contains 13 residues. CDR3 sequence: CSVARDSSYGYTF. As DNA, the CDR3 is TGCAGCGTAGCCCGGGACAGCTCGTATGGCTACACCTTC.

This rearrangement joins TRBV25-1 to TRBJ1-2; D gene unclear. The germline gives CDR1 MGHDK, CDR2 SYGVNS. Trimming left V 3 bases short and J 1 base short, with 6 bases between. The CDR3 has 13 residues. The DNA of the CDR3 is TGTGCCAGCAGTGACGAGGTTAACTATGGCTACACCTTC. This gives the protein CASSDEVNYGYTF.

The chain carries TRBV5-5 and TRBJ2-3, with TRBD2 identical over 9 bases. The J segment lost 2 bases and the V segment lost 2 bases, leaving 3 bases of the junction unmatched. The CDR3 is made up of 15 amino acids. The V gene's germline CDR1 is SGHKS and CDR2 YYEKEE (reference sequence). CDR3 region: CASSFAGGYTDTQYF. For the CDR3, the DNA is TGTGCCAGCAGCTTTGCGGGGGGGTACACAGATACGCAGTATTTT.

This chain connects TRBV9 to TRBJ2-5; 11 nucleotides line up with TRBD1. This CDR3 contains 15 residues. V was clipped by 2 bases and J by 5 bases; unmatched bases: 5. CDR1 SGDLS and CDR2 YYNGEE come from the germline V gene. In DNA, the CDR3 is TGTGCCAGCAGCGTCCGGGACAGGGGGTGGGAGACCCAGTACTTC. Translation gives CASSVRDRGWETQYF.

This rearrangement joins TRBV18 to TRBJ2-2; 10 bases are shared with TRBD2. Germline trimming cut 8 bases from V and 5 bases from J; bases unmatched to any gene: 11. Germline values: CDR1 KGHSH, CDR2 LQKENI. This CDR3 comprises 16 residues. The CDR3 region is CASTASGRLGTGELFF. The CDR3 nucleotides are TGTGCCAGCACCGCTAGCGGGAGATTGGGGACCGGGGAGCTGTTTTTT.

V and J are TRBV12-3 or TRBV12-4 and TRBJ1-2; the D is unclear. Trimming removed 3 bases at V and 7 bases at J, with 9 bases between. There are 12 residues in the CDR3. DNA of the CDR3: TGTGCCAGCAGTTTCCCGCGGGCTGGCTACACCTTC. Its protein product is CASSFPRAGYTF.

The chain has TRBV6-4 and TRBJ2-4, with 8 bases fitting TRBD1. Germline V lookup: CDR1 MRHNA, CDR2 SNTAGT. V shed 5 bases, J shed 2 bases, and the junction held 11 bases outside the gene matches. The CDR3 is 17 residues long. In DNA, the CDR3 is TGTGCCAGCAGTCAACCCCACAGGGGGAGATCCAAAAACATTCAGTACTTC. This translates into CASSQPHRGRSKNIQYF.

The chain carries TRBV20-1 and TRBJ1-2; 8 bases fit TRBD1. CDR3 length: 11 amino acids. V shed 3 bases and J 7 bases; nucleotides not matched to a gene: 1. Germline V lookup: CDR1 DFQATT, CDR2 SNEGSKA (reference sequence). This CDR3 is CSASTGGGYTF. The CDR3 DNA reads TGCAGTGCTAGCACAGGGGGTGGCTACACCTTC.

This sequence joins TRBV28 and TRBJ1-1, with a possible D match to TRBD1 (6 bases). Trimming shortened V by 3 bases and J by 5 bases, and 16 bases separated the two germline ends. This CDR3 has 15 residues. In germline, CDR1 is MDHEN, CDR2 SYDVKM. The CDR3 sequence is CASSFWDKGGTEAFF. CDR3 DNA sequence: TGTGCCAGCAGTTTTTGGGACAAGGGTGGGACTGAAGCTTTCTTT.

The chain joins TRBV4-1 to TRBJ2-7; TRBD1 is a possible D gene (5 bases). Germline CDR1 MGHRA, CDR2 YSYEKL. The CDR3 consists of 16 residues. Between the trimmed V and J ends, which lost 0 bases and 9 bases, there was a span of 21 bases. The CDR3 loop reads CASSQDMGQGNVGQYF. DNA for the CDR3: TGCGCCAGCAGCCAAGATATGGGCCAGGGTAACGTGGGGCAGTACTTC.

The table lists this clone with a few counts. The chain recombines TRBV19 with TRBJ1-2, with a weak D call TRBD1 (5 bases). V was pared by 5 bases and J by 0 bases, with 22 bases between. CDR3 length equals 18 residues. Germline CDR1 LNHDA, CDR2 SQIVND (reference sequence). DNA for the CDR3: TGTGCCAGTAGTTCTGAGCCGGGCCCGGGGGAGTCTAACTATGGCTACACCTTC. This sequence encodes CASSSEPGPGESNYGYTF.

The genes are TRBV10-3 and TRBJ1-2; the D is unclear. The CDR3 runs 16 residues. CDR1 and CDR2 from the germline V gene are ENHRY and SYGVKD. V lost 1 base to trimming and J lost 2 bases, with 14 bases between them. Written as DNA, the CDR3 is TGTGCCATCAGTGAGTATGCTTGGGGTCAGAACTATGGCTACACCTTC. Its translation: CAISEYAWGQNYGYTF.

This clone showed up just once. The CDR3 DNA follows: TGTGCCAGCAGTGAAAGCACAGGGGGCTCTTACGAGCAGTACTTC. As protein: CASSESTGGSYEQYF. The chain employs TRBV6-1 and TRBJ2-7; 9 bases are a match to TRBD1. The CDR3 contains 15 residues. Trimming took 2 bases from V and 4 from J; bases not matched to a gene: 6. Germline-derived CDR1 and CDR2 are MNHNS and SASEGT.

The J gene is TRBJ2-1, the V gene TRBV10-3; 7 bases are a match to TRBD1. V dropped 8 bases and J dropped 5; count of bases not matched to a gene: 9. Germline V gives CDR1 ENHRY, CDR2 SYGVKD. This CDR3 is built from 14 residues. The CDR3 protein is CAIGGYGTDNEQFF. The DNA of the CDR3 is TGTGCCATCGGAGGCTATGGGACAGACAATGAGCAGTTCTTC.

The chain joins TRBV24-1 to TRBJ1-1, with a possible D match to TRBD1 (5 bases). The CDR3 contains 15 residues. Trimming pared 9 bases from V and 0 bases from J, leaving 16 bases between. Germline CDR1 is KGHDR and CDR2 is SFDVKD. The CDR3 reads CATASGTTMNTEAFF. Written as DNA, the CDR3 is TGTGCCACCGCCTCCGGGACGACTATGAACACTGAAGCTTTCTTT.